The rows below give T cell receptor beta chains drawn from one sample of a study of blood T cell repertoires in COVID-19. Generated by immunoSEQ multiplex PCR, the TCRdb table keeps only in-frame clones and is missing some. Of approximately 110,000 clones in the sample, roughly 76% were seen once. The specimen sequenced was peripheral blood. These receptor sequences come from an older woman with acute or convalescent COVID-19. CDR3s include the opening cysteine and the closing phenylalanine or tryptophan.

v_call	j_call	cdr3_length	cdr3_aa
TRBV2	TRBJ2-3	16	CASRPWDRRKTDTQYF
TRBV7-9	TRBJ1-3	14	CASSQGGPGNTIYF
TRBV19	TRBJ1-4	16	CASSITPGRGSEKLFF
TRBV7-2	TRBJ2-2	16	CASKTGTGGWTGELFF
TRBV5-4	TRBJ2-2	14	CASSPLRGGGELFF
TRBV7-9	TRBJ1-2	18	CASSLRGEGGRANYGYTF
TRBV12-3/TRBV12-4	TRBJ2-3	13	CASSRRAAGDQYF
TRBV2	TRBJ1-1	14	CASSEGWPNTEAFF
TRBV10-3	TRBJ1-5	14	CAISEASRGQPQHF
TRBV6-5	TRBJ1-2	13	CASIPGAGYGYTF
TRBV2	TRBJ1-2	13	CASSGDRGYGYTF
TRBV3-1/TRBV3-2	TRBJ1-1	15	CASSHRILMNTEAFF
TRBV28	TRBJ2-1	14	CASVLAGVTHEQFF
TRBV4-3	TRBJ1-4	15	CASSHSPGPNEKLFF
TRBV12-5	TRBJ2-5	13	CASGLGGEETQYF
TRBV4-2	TRBJ1-1	14	CASSPMSSNTEAFF
TRBV7-2	TRBJ2-3	15	CASSLSEGGSYTQYF
TRBV5-8	TRBJ2-3	15	CASSFYGDGTDTQYF
TRBV2	TRBJ1-2	12	CAGNGGAAGYTF
TRBV7-2	TRBJ1-5	14	CASSLLQNNQPQHF
TRBV30	TRBJ1-1	12	CAWREKFTEAFF
TRBV7-8	TRBJ2-7	14	CASSLGQRDYEQYF
TRBV6-5	TRBJ2-7	15	CASSYDRDRASEQYF
TRBV4-1	TRBJ1-2	17	CASRPSYLRGSNYGYTF
TRBV28	TRBJ2-5	15	CASSLFRDRFETQYF
TRBV9	TRBJ2-5	20	CASSVGSRTGGRPIQETQYF
TRBV6-2/TRBV6-3	TRBJ1-5	13	CASSRGATQPQHF
TRBV5-6	TRBJ2-3	18	CASSLILQGRGASNTQYF
TRBV4-1	TRBJ2-1	18	CASSSHLGGAAGTNEQFF
TRBV9	TRBJ2-3	15	CASSDPPTGQDAQYF
TRBV5-4	TRBJ2-7	15	CASSIGTSGRAVQYF
TRBV7-9	TRBJ2-5	14	CASSPGQAQETQYF
TRBV14	TRBJ2-3	12	CASSPTGNTQYF
TRBV7-2	TRBJ1-2	14	CASSLSQGGYGYTF
TRBV4-1	TRBJ1-5	17	CASSQDGQVVSEGPQHF
TRBV5-1	TRBJ2-5	13	CASARPPTETQYF
TRBV7-3	TRBJ1-1	13	CASSRQANTEAFF
TRBV7-9	TRBJ2-1	18	CASSSGGKGGESYNEQFF
TRBV18	TRBJ1-5	13	CASSQERDQPQHF
TRBV19	TRBJ1-5	15	CASSATGGPHQPQHF
TRBV11-3	TRBJ1-6	17	CASIRGPKGVYNSPLHF
TRBV9	TRBJ2-3	15	CASSARDVSTDTQYF
TRBV7-9	TRBJ1-2	13	CASSLGAEKGYTF
TRBV28	TRBJ1-1	14	CASRGQGAPTEAFF
TRBV6-2/TRBV6-3	TRBJ2-5	15	CASSPGLAGRETQYF
TRBV5-5	TRBJ2-6	17	CASSRGQLWAGANVLTF
TRBV20-1	TRBJ2-7	11	CSATSAWEQYF
TRBV5-1	TRBJ2-3	14	CASRSGTGTDTQYF
TRBV29-1	TRBJ1-1	10	CSVVAREAFF
TRBV5-4	TRBJ2-7	14	CASSLGDTPYEQYF
TRBV5-6	TRBJ1-2	15	CASSGRTGGSYGYTF
TRBV19	TRBJ2-7	16	CASSLNRPGQGGEQYF
TRBV9	TRBJ1-4	15	CASSATQGANEKLFF
TRBV9	TRBJ2-4	15	CASSSGGQGENIQYF
TRBV6-5	TRBJ1-6	14	CASSYSQGYSPLHF
TRBV5-4	TRBJ2-1	14	CASSLIAGDNEQFF
TRBV5-6	TRBJ1-1	16	CASSLATDPRNTEAFF